This TCR beta chain emerged from a study of blood T cell repertoires in COVID-19 (dated by TCRdb to the early 2020s). General notes on the study: Samples covering the acute and convalescent phases of COVID-19 were provided by collaborators in the United States, Italy and Spain. The prospective study material was composed of cDNA or gDNA derived from T cells, B-cell-depleted T cells, or PBMCs. The dataset comprised deeply sampled blood TCRbeta repertoires from subjects exposed to, actively infected with, or recovered from COVID-19. The repertoires were released in a freely available public database intended as a resource for research on the immune response to SARS-CoV-2. Samples were obtained from the ongoing ImmuneRACE study (first 160 participants) and from 950 to 1,500 subjects provided by 6 global collaborators. Nearly every sample came with metadata listing a de-identified subject ID, COVID-19 status, age in years and sex. Where available, HLA class I and class II types were obtained from metadata supplied by the sample provider rather than from assay-based typing.

Broad study findings and their caveats: Clinical and demographic metadata were provided uncurated, with the amount varying by source and participant.

Details on this clone: Its antigen is not yet known. The sample holds no much larger clone one base away, and base qualities are not on file.

The immunoSEQ Assay, a bias-controlled multiplex PCR, was used to amplify TCRbeta CDR3 regions from genomic DNA. The original pipeline was this. Nucleated cell counts per sample were estimated from amplification of reference gene primers within the assay. Sequence reads were collapsed and filtered to measure the absolute abundance of every unique TCRbeta CDR3 rearrangement. For each sample, productive Simpson clonality was calculated by taking the square root of Simpson's diversity index across productive rearrangements. TCRdb provides this immuneACCESS table in a form limited to in-frame rearrangements. Some clones are lacking; in checked studies, under half of them reflect an unresolved V gene, and why the rest are absent is not known. V, J and clone size are those of that table, while D and trimming were read from the DNA. Present in this sample are over 25,000 clones, about 82% of which were seen just once. The ten biggest clones cover under 8.5% of the sample.

The CDR3 sequence holds 14 residues, the cysteine and phenylalanine included. The retained sequence is limited to the CDR3, 42 bases, with the frame set at the first base. The germline V and J ends show losses of 6 bases and 0 bases respectively, and no gene match explains 4 bases of the junction. Looking up the germline V gene yields CDR1 MNHEY and CDR2 SVGAGI. Collaborating institutions collected whole blood in K2EDTA tubes following their own protocols. For TCRbeta analysis, collaborators shipped samples as frozen whole blood, isolated PBMCs, or DNA extracted from either of those sample types. The rearranged chain carries TRBV6-5 and TRBJ1-2, with 7 bases aligning to TRBD1. The material sequenced was peripheral blood. The sequence came from a man aged 55-75 years with active COVID-19. CDR3 loop: CASSSGTANYGYTF. The sequenced DNA is TGTGCCAGCAGCTCCGGGACAGCTAACTATGGCTACACCTTC.